This T cell receptor beta chain originates from a study of identical twins. TCRdb re-called the 5' RACE reads with MiXCR, one entry per CDR3 protein. The sample has about 700,000 distinct CDR3 sequences, around 8.6% seen once. This clonotype occurred a few times. V was trimmed by 5 bases and J by 6 bases, leaving 26 bases between them. CDR1 is MNHNS, CDR2 SASEGT, per germline. The CDR3 contains 18 residues. The sample also formed part of further work on yellow fever vaccine responses in identical twins.

The material sequenced was PBMCs. The TCR sequence derives from a woman younger than 35 in good health. The chain combines TRBV6-1 with TRBJ2-4, with TRBD1 as a possible D gene (5 bases). CDR3 nucleotides: TGTGCCAGCAGTCAACCCACGCTATCGGGCAGGGTAGGAAACATTCAGTACTTC. This translates into CASSQPTLSGRVGNIQYF.